These T cell receptor beta chains were read from a single sample in a study of shared clonotypes between healthy human individuals. Only in-frame clones appear in the TCRdb table, and some are missing; sequencing was by immunoSEQ multiplex PCR. This table holds about 1.5 million clones, 95% to 99% found once. The sample consisted of naive CD4+ T cells sorted from blood. The origin of the receptors is a man aged 25-45 years in good health. Each CDR3 is given with its conserved first and last residue. D genes are given only for firm matches. Rows give clone size only sometimes, using once, few, many, or a class for an expanded clone.

CDR3: CATRSLQGSWDTGELFF
DNA: TGTGCCACCCGCTCTCTACAGGGGTCATGGGACACCGGGGAGCTGTTTTTT
V: TRBV19
D: TRBD1
size: NA
J: TRBJ2-2

CDR3: CATGPDAGNTIYF
DNA: TGTGCCACTGGCCCGGACGCTGGAAACACCATATATTTT
V: TRBV18
D: NA
size: NA
J: TRBJ1-3

CDR3: CASSMSVLRDTQYF
DNA: TGTGCCAGTAGTATGTCGGTGCTTAGAGATACGCAGTATTTT
V: TRBV19
D: NA
size: NA
J: TRBJ2-3

CDR3: CSVEGVQHQSYGYTF
DNA: TGCAGCGTTGAAGGGGTGCAGCACCAAAGCTATGGCTACACCTTC
V: TRBV29-1
D: NA
size: NA
J: TRBJ1-2

CDR3: CASSLGSTGRDYGYTF
DNA: TGTGCCAGCAGCTTAGGCTCCACAGGAAGGGACTATGGCTACACCTTC
V: TRBV11-2
D: NA
size: NA
J: TRBJ1-2

CDR3: CASKKVGIRANVLTF
DNA: TGTGCCAGCAAAAAAGTCGGTATCAGGGCCAACGTCCTGACTTTC
V: TRBV14
D: NA
size: NA
J: TRBJ2-6

CDR3: CASRQGWTGELFF
DNA: TGCGCCAGCAGACAGGGGTGGACCGGGGAGCTGTTTTTT
V: TRBV5-1
D: TRBD1
size: NA
J: TRBJ2-2

CDR3: CASSSGDKSDTEAFF
DNA: TGCGCCAGCAGCTCGGGGGACAAATCTGACACTGAAGCTTTCTTT
V: TRBV5-1
D: NA
size: NA
J: TRBJ1-1

CDR3: CASSSPREQYF
DNA: TGTGCCAGCAGTTCACCGCGGGAGCAGTACTTC
V: TRBV28
D: NA
size: NA
J: TRBJ2-7

CDR3: CASSLVGGLSSYEQYF
DNA: TGTGCCAGCAGCTTAGTCGGCGGCCTCAGCTCCTACGAGCAGTACTTC
V: TRBV7-8
D: NA
size: NA
J: TRBJ2-7

CDR3: CASSQSQGRTEAFF
DNA: TGTGCCAGCAGCCAAAGTCAGGGACGAACTGAAGCTTTCTTT
V: TRBV5-5
D: NA
size: NA
J: TRBJ1-1

CDR3: CASSSGGVSSYEQYF
DNA: TGCGCCAGCAGCTCTGGAGGCGTGAGCTCCTACGAGCAGTACTTC
V: TRBV5-1
D: NA
size: NA
J: TRBJ2-7

CDR3: CASSFREPGELFF
DNA: TGTGCCAGCAGCTTTAGGGAGCCCGGGGAGCTGTTTTTT
V: TRBV5-4
D: NA
size: once
J: TRBJ2-2

CDR3: CASSLARYWQESTGELFF
DNA: TGTGCCAGCAGCTTAGCGCGATACTGGCAAGAATCCACCGGGGAGCTGTTTTTT
V: TRBV11-1
D: NA
size: NA
J: TRBJ2-2

CDR3: CASSLGDRRNQPQHF
DNA: TGTGCCAGCAGCTTGGGGGACAGGAGGAATCAGCCCCAGCATTTT
V: TRBV5-6
D: TRBD1
size: NA
J: TRBJ1-5

CDR3: CASSVWESGGYEQYF
DNA: TGTGCCAGCAGTGTATGGGAGTCAGGGGGGTACGAGCAGTACTTC
V: TRBV27
D: NA
size: NA
J: TRBJ2-7

CDR3: CAIRARIDRANTGELFF
DNA: TGTGCCATCAGGGCTCGGATAGACAGAGCTAACACCGGGGAGCTGTTTTTT
V: TRBV10-3
D: NA
size: NA
J: TRBJ2-2

CDR3: CASSDKPGAYEQYF
DNA: TGTGCCAGCAGTGACAAGCCAGGCGCCTACGAGCAGTACTTC
V: TRBV11-2
D: NA
size: once
J: TRBJ2-7

CDR3: CASSLPAQNTEAFF
DNA: TGCGCCAGCAGCTTGCCGGCCCAGAACACTGAAGCTTTCTTT
V: TRBV5-1
D: NA
size: NA
J: TRBJ1-1

CDR3: CASSLFFQETQYF
DNA: TGCGCCAGCAGCTTGTTCTTCCAAGAGACCCAGTACTTC
V: TRBV5-1
D: NA
size: NA
J: TRBJ2-5

CDR3: CSATRPYEQYF
DNA: TGCAGTGCTACGAGACCCTACGAGCAGTACTTC
V: TRBV20-1
D: NA
size: NA
J: TRBJ2-7

CDR3: CASERLAGGNEQFF
DNA: TGCGCCAGCGAGCGACTAGCGGGAGGCAATGAGCAGTTCTTC
V: TRBV5-1
D: TRBD2
size: once
J: TRBJ2-1

CDR3: CASSLSGTSNYEQYF
DNA: TGTGCCAGCAGCTTATCGGGGACGTCCAACTACGAGCAGTACTTC
V: TRBV13
D: NA
size: NA
J: TRBJ2-7

CDR3: CASSELSEQYF
DNA: TGTGCCAGTTCTGAGCTCTCGGAGCAGTACTTC
V: TRBV2
D: NA
size: NA
J: TRBJ2-7

CDR3: CASSSRQGKQPQHF
DNA: TGTGCCAGCAGCTCCCGTCAGGGGAAGCAGCCCCAGCATTTT
V: TRBV7-8
D: NA
size: NA
J: TRBJ1-5

CDR3: CASSSAGSSGNTIYF
DNA: TGTGCCAGCAGCTCAGCTGGCAGCTCTGGAAACACCATATATTTT
V: TRBV7-6
D: NA
size: NA
J: TRBJ1-3

CDR3: CAISAVAREQYF
DNA: TGTGCCATATCGGCGGTAGCCCGCGAGCAGTACTTC
V: TRBV28
D: NA
size: once
J: TRBJ2-7

CDR3: CASSSRGGQRHYEQYF
DNA: TGTGCCAGCAGCTCCCGGGGAGGACAGAGACACTACGAGCAGTACTTC
V: TRBV7-6
D: NA
size: NA
J: TRBJ2-7

CDR3: CASSLRPTGVGGTGELFF
DNA: TGTGCCAGCAGCTTACGACCGACAGGGGTAGGGGGTACCGGGGAGCTGTTTTTT
V: TRBV13
D: TRBD1
size: NA
J: TRBJ2-2

CDR3: CASSLYDRLRGNTEAFF
DNA: TGTGCCAGCAGCTTGTATGACAGGCTAAGGGGGAACACTGAAGCTTTCTTT
V: TRBV5-6
D: NA
size: NA
J: TRBJ1-1

CDR3: CASSLRSNEKLFF
DNA: TGTGCCAGCAGCTTGCGGAGTAATGAAAAACTGTTTTTT
V: TRBV5-4
D: NA
size: NA
J: TRBJ1-4

CDR3: CASSQDRVGGASQYF
DNA: TGCGCCAGCAGCCAAGATAGGGTGGGGGGCGCATCCCAGTACTTC
V: TRBV4-3
D: NA
size: once
J: TRBJ2-5

CDR3: CASSLDRRLGETQYF
DNA: TGTGCCAGCAGCTTAGATAGGCGGCTGGGAGAGACCCAGTACTTC
V: TRBV7-8
D: NA
size: NA
J: TRBJ2-5

CDR3: CASSSGTGGEKLFF
DNA: TGTGCCAGCAGCTCCGGGACAGGGGGTGAAAAACTGTTTTTT
V: TRBV7-9
D: TRBD1
size: NA
J: TRBJ1-4

CDR3: CASSLDFAIYNEQFF
DNA: TGTGCCAGCAGCTTGGACTTCGCAATCTACAATGAGCAGTTCTTC
V: TRBV5-4
D: NA
size: NA
J: TRBJ2-1

CDR3: CASSPRGAENQPQHF
DNA: TGTGCCAGCAGCCCCAGAGGGGCCGAGAATCAGCCCCAGCATTTT
V: TRBV21-1
D: NA
size: once
J: TRBJ1-5

CDR3: CASRRQTNEKLFF
DNA: TGTGCCAGTAGACGCCAGACCAATGAAAAACTGTTTTTT
V: TRBV19
D: NA
size: NA
J: TRBJ1-4

CDR3: CASSIDRDSYNEQFF
DNA: TGTGCCAGTAGTATCGACCGGGACAGCTACAATGAGCAGTTCTTC
V: TRBV19
D: TRBD1
size: NA
J: TRBJ2-1

CDR3: CASSLVPQGIGANVLTF
DNA: TGTGCCAGCAGCTTAGTCCCACAGGGGATTGGGGCCAACGTCCTGACTTTC
V: TRBV7-3
D: TRBD1
size: NA
J: TRBJ2-6

CDR3: CASSQELGSYGYTF
DNA: TGCGCCAGCAGCCAAGAGTTGGGCAGCTATGGCTACACCTTC
V: TRBV4-1
D: NA
size: NA
J: TRBJ1-2

CDR3: CASSPRTPGEQYF
DNA: TGCGCCAGCAGCCCGCGGACCCCGGGGGAGCAGTACTTC
V: TRBV4-1
D: NA
size: NA
J: TRBJ2-7

CDR3: CASSRDRVVTEAFF
DNA: TGTGCCAGCAGTCGGGACAGGGTGGTCACTGAAGCTTTCTTT
V: TRBV6-5
D: TRBD1
size: NA
J: TRBJ1-1

CDR3: CASSLVFGELFF
DNA: TGTGCCAGCAGCTTAGTGTTCGGGGAGCTGTTTTTT
V: TRBV11-2
D: NA
size: NA
J: TRBJ2-2

CDR3: CASSPAGTSLTDTQYF
DNA: TGTGCCAGCTCTCCGGCGGGGACTAGCCTCACAGATACGCAGTATTTT
V: TRBV18
D: TRBD2
size: NA
J: TRBJ2-3

CDR3: CASSLSTTGELFF
DNA: TGCGCCAGCAGCTTGTCGACCACCGGGGAGCTGTTTTTT
V: TRBV5-1
D: NA
size: few
J: TRBJ2-2

CDR3: CASSLASLRNLNTEAFF
DNA: TGTGCCAGCAGCTTAGCATCCCTTAGGAACTTGAACACTGAAGCTTTCTTT
V: TRBV11-2
D: NA
size: NA
J: TRBJ1-1

CDR3: CASSRDPQVADTQYF
DNA: TGTGCCAGCAGCCGGGACCCCCAAGTAGCAGATACGCAGTATTTT
V: TRBV5-6
D: NA
size: NA
J: TRBJ2-3

CDR3: CATSPRPDRTGELFF
DNA: TGTGCCACCAGCCCGAGGCCTGATAGGACCGGGGAGCTGTTTTTT
V: TRBV15
D: NA
size: NA
J: TRBJ2-2

CDR3: CSVEGTSGWGTDTQYF
DNA: TGCAGCGTTGAAGGGACTAGCGGGTGGGGCACAGATACGCAGTATTTT
V: TRBV29-1
D: TRBD2
size: NA
J: TRBJ2-3

CDR3: CASSATLRAEKLFF
DNA: TGTGCCAGCAGCGCCACCCTCCGGGCCGAAAAACTGTTTTTT
V: TRBV9
D: NA
size: NA
J: TRBJ1-4

CDR3: CASRARLGMSSYNEQFF
DNA: TGTGCCAGCAGGGCCCGTCTGGGCATGAGCTCCTACAATGAGCAGTTCTTC
V: TRBV2
D: NA
size: NA
J: TRBJ2-1

CDR3: CASSELDREDYGYTF
DNA: TGTGCCAGCAGTGAATTGGACAGGGAGGACTATGGCTACACCTTC
V: TRBV25-1
D: TRBD1
size: NA
J: TRBJ1-2